The rows below give T cell receptor beta chains drawn from one sample of a study of OX40 agonist ivuxolimab in advanced cancers. Assay: immunoSEQ multiplex PCR; the TCRdb copy retains only in-frame clones and omits some. The top ten clones hold approximately 17% of a sample with about 36,000 clones, about 80% of them seen once. The sequences come from CD4+ or CD8+ T cells sorted from blood, collected in a trial of the OX40 agonist ivuxolimab. These receptors came from an adult with an advanced solid tumor such as melanoma, head and neck, liver or kidney cancer. Each CDR3 is given with its conserved first and last residue. Each record gives: J gene, V gene, D gene, clone size, CDR3 DNA, CDR3 protein. The D gene is left open where the match is weak. The size of a clone is reported for some rows only, either as once, few or many, or as a class for expanded clones.

TRBJ1-2,TRBV4-1,.,.,TGCGCCAGCAGCCAAGAAGGGCGGGTGTCAGGCGGCTACACCTTC,CASSQEGRVSGGYTF
TRBJ2-3,TRBV27,TRBD2,few,TGTGCCAGCACCAAAACCGGGACTAGCGGCACAGATACGCAGTATTTT,CASTKTGTSGTDTQYF
TRBJ1-1,TRBV6-5,.,.,TGTGCCAGCAGTTACGGGGGTCCCAGAGTTACTGAAGCTTTCTTT,CASSYGGPRVTEAFF
TRBJ2-3,TRBV4-1,.,.,TGCGCCAGCAGCCACCGACAGGCGGTAATCGATACGCAGTATTTT,CASSHRQAVIDTQYF
TRBJ2-3,TRBV7-7,.,.,TGTGCCAGCAGCTTAGACAGCACAGATACGCAGTATTTT,CASSLDSTDTQYF
TRBJ2-5,TRBV11-3,.,.,TGTGCCAGCAGCGGCGCGGTCCAGTACTTC,CASSGAVQYF
TRBJ2-1,TRBV11-2,.,few,TGTGCCAGCAGCTTACACCAGGGCCTAACTGAGCAGTTCTTC,CASSLHQGLTEQFF
TRBJ2-5,TRBV29-1,.,.,TGCAGCGTTGTTATCAAGGTACAAGAGACCCAGTACTTC,CSVVIKVQETQYF
TRBJ1-1,TRBV20-1,.,.,TGCAGTGCTACCAAAAACACTGAAGCTTTCTTT,CSATKNTEAFF
TRBJ2-1,TRBV7-7,TRBD1,.,TGTGCCAGCAGCTCAAGCCCACAGGGGAGTGAGCAGTTCTTC,CASSSSPQGSEQFF
TRBJ1-2,TRBV5-5,.,.,TGTGCCAGCAGCCGCCAGACAGCTAACTATGGCTACACCTTC,CASSRQTANYGYTF
TRBJ1-5,TRBV19,.,few,TGTGCCAGTAGTCTCCTGGGAGGCGGTCAGCCCCAGCATTTT,CASSLLGGGQPQHF
TRBJ2-3,TRBV5-1,.,.,TGCGCCAGCAGTTCAGGGGTCGGCACAGATACGCAGTATTTT,CASSSGVGTDTQYF
TRBJ2-1,TRBV2,TRBD2,.,TGTGCCAGCAGTGAAGAGACTAGCGGCAATGAGCAGTTCTTC,CASSEETSGNEQFF
TRBJ1-1,TRBV11-2,.,.,TGTGCCAGCAGCTTATCACTGAGTGCGAACACTGAAGCTTTCTTT,CASSLSLSANTEAFF
TRBJ2-1,TRBV19,TRBD2,once,TGTGCCACCGCGGGGCTAGCGGGGCTTTACAATGAGCAGTTCTTC,CATAGLAGLYNEQFF
TRBJ1-5,TRBV27,.,.,TGTGCCAGCAGTTTAGGGGTCGGCAGCAATCAGCCCCAGCATTTT,CASSLGVGSNQPQHF
TRBJ1-2,TRBV6-1,TRBD1,.,TGTGCCAGCAGAACGACAGGGACCCTTAACTATGGCTACACCTTC,CASRTTGTLNYGYTF